What follows is one TCR beta chain and its context. There is no known antigen for this receptor. No much larger clone is present one base from it, and per-base qualities are unavailable. Via the germline V gene (reference sequence), CDR1 is LNHNV and CDR2 YYDKDF. Taken from cysteine to phenylalanine, the CDR3 has 14 residues. Only the CDR3 part of the read is kept: 42 bases, read in frame from the first base. V is trimmed back by 3 bases and J by 3 bases, and the junction contains 2 bases that no gene match accounts for. The record originates from a study of blood T cell repertoires in COVID-19 (dated by TCRdb to 2019 to 2021). A note on the overall study: Collaborator samples came from the United States, Italy and Spain and covered acute and convalescent phases of COVID-19. Samples came from the ongoing ImmuneRACE study (first 160 participants) plus 1,254 subjects from 6 global collaborators. The repertoires were made available in a free public database intended to serve as a resource for research on the immune response to SARS-CoV-2. HLA class I and class II types, where available, came from metadata supplied by the sample provider rather than from assay-based typing. The material from the prospective study consisted of cDNA or gDNA derived from T cells, B-cell-depleted T cells, or PBMCs. The dataset comprised deeply sampled blood TCRbeta repertoires from subjects exposed to, actively infected with, or recovered from COVID-19. A de-identified subject ID, COVID-19 status, age in years and sex were almost always included in the sample metadata.

What the work shows at the level of the full study, not this receptor alone: The amount of clinical and demographic metadata varied by source and participant and was provided uncurated.

At one collaborating source in Seattle, patients were enrolled during active infection and were followed longitudinally through the course of disease. Whole blood was collected in K2EDTA tubes by collaborating institutions according to the institutions' own protocols. Collaborator samples were shipped for TCRbeta analysis as frozen whole blood, isolated PBMCs, or DNA extracted from either sample type. TCRbeta CDR3 regions were amplified from genomic DNA using the immunoSEQ Assay, a bias-controlled multiplex PCR. The original methods were these. The number of nucleated cells in each sample was estimated from the amplification of reference gene primers within the assay. To quantify the absolute abundance of each unique TCRbeta CDR3 rearrangement, sequence reads were collapsed and filtered. Productive Simpson clonality was computed per sample as the square root of Simpson's diversity index over productive rearrangements. TCRdb carries this immuneACCESS record with in-frame sequences only. Its versions omit some clonotypes, under half of them owing to an unresolved V gene in the studies checked, with the rest unexplained. V and J calls plus clone size are reproduced from that table; the DNA served to infer D and trimming. The sample records about 55,000 clones, roughly 86% of which are singletons. The top ten hold more than 3% of the sample.

The chain is encoded by TRBV15 joined to TRBJ1-5, and 7 junction bases match TRBD1. This TCR was sampled from a man aged 35-49 years with COVID-19, enrolled during active disease. Sequencing was done on a sample of peripheral blood. The CDR3 region: CATSRGQPNQPQHF. The sequenced DNA is TGTGCCACCAGCAGGGGACAGCCCAATCAGCCCCAGCATTTT.